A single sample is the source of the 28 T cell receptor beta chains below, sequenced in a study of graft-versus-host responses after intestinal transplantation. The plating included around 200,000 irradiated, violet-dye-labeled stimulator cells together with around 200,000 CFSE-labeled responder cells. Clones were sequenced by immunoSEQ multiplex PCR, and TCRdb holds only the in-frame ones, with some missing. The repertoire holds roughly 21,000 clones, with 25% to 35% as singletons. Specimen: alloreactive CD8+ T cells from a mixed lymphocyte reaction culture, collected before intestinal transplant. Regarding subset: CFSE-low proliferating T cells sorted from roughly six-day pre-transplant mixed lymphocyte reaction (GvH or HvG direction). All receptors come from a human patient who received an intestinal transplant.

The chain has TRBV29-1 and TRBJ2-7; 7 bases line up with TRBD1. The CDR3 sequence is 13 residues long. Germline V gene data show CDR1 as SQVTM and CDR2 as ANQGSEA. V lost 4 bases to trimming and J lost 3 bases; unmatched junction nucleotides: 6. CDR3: CSVVSDRDYEQYF. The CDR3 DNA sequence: TGCAGCGTTGTAAGCGACAGGGACTACGAGCAGTACTTC.

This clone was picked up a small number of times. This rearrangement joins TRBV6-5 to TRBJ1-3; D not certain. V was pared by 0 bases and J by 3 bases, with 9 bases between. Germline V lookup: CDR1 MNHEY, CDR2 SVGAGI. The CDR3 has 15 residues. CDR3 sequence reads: CASSYSTVYGNTIYF. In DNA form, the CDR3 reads TGTGCCAGCAGTTACTCGACTGTATATGGAAACACCATATATTTT.

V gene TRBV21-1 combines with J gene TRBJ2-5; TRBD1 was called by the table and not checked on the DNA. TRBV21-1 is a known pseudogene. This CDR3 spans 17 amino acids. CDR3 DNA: TGTGCCAGCAGCAAAGCGCAAAGAGGGGGACCGGATGAGACCCAGTACTTC. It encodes CASSKAQRGGPDETQYF.

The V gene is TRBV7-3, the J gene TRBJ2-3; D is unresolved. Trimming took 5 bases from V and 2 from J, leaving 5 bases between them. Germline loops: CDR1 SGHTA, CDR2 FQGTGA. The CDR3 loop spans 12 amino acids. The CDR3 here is CASSAPTDTQYF. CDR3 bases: TGTGCCAGCAGCGCCCCCACAGATACGCAGTATTTT.

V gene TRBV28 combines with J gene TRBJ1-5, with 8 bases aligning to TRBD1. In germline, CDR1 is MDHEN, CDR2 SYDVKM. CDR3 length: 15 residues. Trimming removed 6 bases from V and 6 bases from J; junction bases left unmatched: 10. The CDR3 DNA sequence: TGTGCCAGCAGCCTGGACAGGGAACAATCTCAGCCCCAGCATTTT. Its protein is CASSLDREQSQPQHF.

CDR3 residues: CASSQVGQGNYEQYF. DNA of the CDR3: TGCGCCAGCAGCCAAGTGGGACAGGGGAACTACGAGCAGTACTTC. This chain links TRBV4-1 with TRBJ2-7; 10 positions agree with TRBD1. V shed 1 base, J shed 3 bases, and the junction held 3 bases outside the gene matches. Germline V gene lookup returns CDR1 MGHRA and CDR2 YSYEKL. The length of the CDR3 is 15 residues.

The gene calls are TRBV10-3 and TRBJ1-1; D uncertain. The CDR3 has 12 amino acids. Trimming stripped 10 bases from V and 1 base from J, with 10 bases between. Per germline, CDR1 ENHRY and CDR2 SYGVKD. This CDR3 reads CASSNTNTEAFF. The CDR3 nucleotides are TGTGCCAGCAGCAACACGAACACTGAAGCTTTCTTT.

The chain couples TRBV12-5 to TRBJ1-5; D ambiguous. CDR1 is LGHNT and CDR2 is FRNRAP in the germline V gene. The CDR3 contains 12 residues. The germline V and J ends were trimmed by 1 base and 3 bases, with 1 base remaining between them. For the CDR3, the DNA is TGTGCTAGTGGTTTGGCCAATCAGCCCCAGCATTTT. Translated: CASGLANQPQHF.

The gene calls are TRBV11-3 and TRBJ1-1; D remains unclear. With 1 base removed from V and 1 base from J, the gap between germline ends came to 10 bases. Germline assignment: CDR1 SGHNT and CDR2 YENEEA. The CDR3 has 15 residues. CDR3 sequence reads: CASSLGPWGNTEAFF. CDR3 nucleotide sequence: TGTGCCAGCAGCTTAGGCCCGTGGGGGAACACTGAAGCTTTCTTT.

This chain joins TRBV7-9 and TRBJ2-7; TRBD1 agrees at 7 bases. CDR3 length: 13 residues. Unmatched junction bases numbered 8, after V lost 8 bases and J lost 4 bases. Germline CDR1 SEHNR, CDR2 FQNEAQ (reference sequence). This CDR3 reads CASQGDSEYEQYF. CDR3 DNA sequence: TGTGCCAGCCAAGGGGACAGCGAATACGAGCAGTACTTC.

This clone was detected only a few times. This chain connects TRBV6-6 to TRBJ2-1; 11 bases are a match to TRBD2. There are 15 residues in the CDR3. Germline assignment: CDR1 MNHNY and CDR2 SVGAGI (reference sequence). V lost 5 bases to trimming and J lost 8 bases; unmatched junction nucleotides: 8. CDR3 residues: CASSLLAGGAYEQFF. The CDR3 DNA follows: TGTGCCAGCAGTCTCCTAGCGGGGGGAGCTTATGAGCAGTTCTTC.

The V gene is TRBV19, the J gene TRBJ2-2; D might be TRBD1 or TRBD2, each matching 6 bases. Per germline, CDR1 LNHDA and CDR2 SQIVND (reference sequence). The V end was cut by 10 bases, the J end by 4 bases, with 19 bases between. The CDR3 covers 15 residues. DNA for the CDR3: TGTGCCATCACCCGGTGGGGGGCGTCCACCGGGGAGCTGTTTTTT. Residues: CAITRWGASTGELFF.

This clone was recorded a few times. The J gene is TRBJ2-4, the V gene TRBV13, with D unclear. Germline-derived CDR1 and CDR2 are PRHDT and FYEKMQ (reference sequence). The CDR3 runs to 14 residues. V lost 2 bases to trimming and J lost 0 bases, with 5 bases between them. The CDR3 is CASSLNLAKNIQYF. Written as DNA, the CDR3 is TGTGCCAGCAGCTTAAATCTAGCCAAAAACATTCAGTACTTC.

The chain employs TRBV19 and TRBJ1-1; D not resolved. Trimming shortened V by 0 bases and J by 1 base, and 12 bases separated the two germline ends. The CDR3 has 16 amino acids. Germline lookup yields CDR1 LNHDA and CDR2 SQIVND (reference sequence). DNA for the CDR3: TGTGCCAGTAGTATAGATGGCGAATCAGGGAACACTGAAGCTTTCTTT. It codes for CASSIDGESGNTEAFF.

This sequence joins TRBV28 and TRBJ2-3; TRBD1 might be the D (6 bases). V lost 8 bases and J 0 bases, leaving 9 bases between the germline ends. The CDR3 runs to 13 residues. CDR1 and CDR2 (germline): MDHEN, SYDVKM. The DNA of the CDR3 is TGTGCCAGCGGGGGCGGCAGCACAGATACGCAGTATTTT. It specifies CASGGGSTDTQYF.

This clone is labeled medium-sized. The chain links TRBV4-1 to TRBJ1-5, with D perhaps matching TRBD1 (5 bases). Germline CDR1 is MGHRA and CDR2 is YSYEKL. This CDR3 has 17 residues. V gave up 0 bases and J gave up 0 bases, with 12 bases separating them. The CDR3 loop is CASSQEVRGNSNQPQHF. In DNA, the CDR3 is TGCGCCAGCAGCCAAGAGGTTAGGGGTAATAGCAATCAGCCCCAGCATTTT.

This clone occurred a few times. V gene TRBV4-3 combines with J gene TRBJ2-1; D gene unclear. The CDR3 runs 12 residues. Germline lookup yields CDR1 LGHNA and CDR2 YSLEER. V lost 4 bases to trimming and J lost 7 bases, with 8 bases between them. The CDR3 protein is CASSLTPNEQFF. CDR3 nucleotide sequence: TGCGCCAGCAGCCTGACCCCGAATGAGCAGTTCTTC.

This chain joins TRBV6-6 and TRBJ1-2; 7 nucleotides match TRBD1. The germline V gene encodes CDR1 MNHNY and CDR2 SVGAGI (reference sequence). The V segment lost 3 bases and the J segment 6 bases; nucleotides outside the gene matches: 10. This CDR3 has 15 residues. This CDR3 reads CASSYTGPGGNGYTF. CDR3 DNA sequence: TGTGCCAGCAGTTATACGGGCCCAGGGGGAAATGGCTACACCTTC.

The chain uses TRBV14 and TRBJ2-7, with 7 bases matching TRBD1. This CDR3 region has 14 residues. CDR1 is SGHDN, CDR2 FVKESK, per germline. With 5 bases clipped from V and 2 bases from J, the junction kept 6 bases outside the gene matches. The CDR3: CASSWGQPPYEQYF. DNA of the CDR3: TGTGCCAGCAGCTGGGGACAGCCCCCCTACGAGCAGTACTTC.

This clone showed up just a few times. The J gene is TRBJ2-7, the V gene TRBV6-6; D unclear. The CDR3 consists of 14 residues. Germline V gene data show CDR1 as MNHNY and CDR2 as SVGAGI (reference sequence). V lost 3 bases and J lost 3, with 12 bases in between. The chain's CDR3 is CASSYDSWGYEQYF. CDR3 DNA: TGTGCCAGCAGTTATGACTCTTGGGGCTACGAGCAGTACTTC.

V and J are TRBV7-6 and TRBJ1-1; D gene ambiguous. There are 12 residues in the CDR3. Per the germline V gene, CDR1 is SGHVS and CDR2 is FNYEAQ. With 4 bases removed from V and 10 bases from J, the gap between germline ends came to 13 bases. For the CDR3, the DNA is TGTGCCAGCAGCTCCGGAGGGAGCGTAGCTTTCTTT. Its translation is CASSSGGSVAFF. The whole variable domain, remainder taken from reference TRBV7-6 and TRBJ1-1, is GAGVSQSPRYKVTKRGQDVALRCDPISGHVSLYWYRQALGQGPEFLTYFNYEAQQDKSGLPNDRFSAERPEGSISTLTIQRTEQRDSAMYRCASSSGGSVAFFGQGTRLTVV.

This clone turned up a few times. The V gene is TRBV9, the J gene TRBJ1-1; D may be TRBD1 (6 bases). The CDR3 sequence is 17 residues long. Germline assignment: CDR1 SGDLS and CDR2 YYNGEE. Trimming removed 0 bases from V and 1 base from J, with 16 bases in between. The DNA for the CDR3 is TGTGCCAGCAGCGTAGGGGCCAGGGGCCACAAGAACACTGAAGCTTTCTTT. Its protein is CASSVGARGHKNTEAFF.

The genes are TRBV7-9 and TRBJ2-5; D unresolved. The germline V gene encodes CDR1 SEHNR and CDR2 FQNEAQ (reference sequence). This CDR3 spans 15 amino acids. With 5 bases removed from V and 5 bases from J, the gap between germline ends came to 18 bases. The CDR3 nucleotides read TGTGCCAGCAGCCCAACCCTAGGAGCCCGTGAGACCCAGTACTTC. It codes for CASSPTLGARETQYF.

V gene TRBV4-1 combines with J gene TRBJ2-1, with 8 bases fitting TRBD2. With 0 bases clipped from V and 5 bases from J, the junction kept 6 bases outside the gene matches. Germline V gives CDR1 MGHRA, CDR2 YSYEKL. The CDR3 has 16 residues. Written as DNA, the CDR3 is TGCGCCAGCAGCCAAGAGGGGGCGGGAGGACACAATGAGCAGTTCTTC. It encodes CASSQEGAGGHNEQFF.

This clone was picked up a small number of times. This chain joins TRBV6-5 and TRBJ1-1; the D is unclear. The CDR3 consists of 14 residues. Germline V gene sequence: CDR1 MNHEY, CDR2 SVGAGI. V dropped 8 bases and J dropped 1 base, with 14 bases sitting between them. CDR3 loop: CASRSSRANTEAFF. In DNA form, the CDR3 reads TGTGCCAGCCGCTCTAGCAGAGCGAACACTGAAGCTTTCTTT.

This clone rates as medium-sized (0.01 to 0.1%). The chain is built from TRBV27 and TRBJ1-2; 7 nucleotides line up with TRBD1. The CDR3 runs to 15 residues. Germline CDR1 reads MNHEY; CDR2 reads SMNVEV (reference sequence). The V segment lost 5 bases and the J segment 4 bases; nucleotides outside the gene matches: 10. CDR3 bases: TGTGCCAGCAGTGAAGCGGGACAGCAAGGCTATGGCTACACCTTC. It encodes CASSEAGQQGYGYTF.

CDR3 coding DNA: TGTGCCAGCAGCTTAATGGGCAGCTCCTTCTACAATGAGCAGTTCTTC. As protein: CASSLMGSSFYNEQFF. The genes are TRBV11-2 and TRBJ2-1; D not certain. The CDR3 is made up of 16 amino acids. CDR1 SGHAT and CDR2 FQNNGV come from the germline V gene. Trimming shortened V by 2 bases and J by 3 bases, and 14 bases separated the two germline ends.

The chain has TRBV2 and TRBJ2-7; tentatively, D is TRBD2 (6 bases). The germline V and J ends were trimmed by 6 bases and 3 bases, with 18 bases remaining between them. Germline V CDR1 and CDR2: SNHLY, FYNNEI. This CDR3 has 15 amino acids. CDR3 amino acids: CASSFAGEAVYEQYF. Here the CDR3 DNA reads TGTGCCAGCAGCTTCGCCGGGGAGGCGGTCTACGAGCAGTACTTC.